This record covers a single T cell receptor beta chain. Sequencing used immunoSEQ multiplex PCR; TCRdb keeps in-frame clones, though not all of them. Of approximately 200,000 clones listed, 70% to 90% are singletons. The germline gives CDR1 LNHDA, CDR2 SQIVND (reference sequence). This CDR3 has 15 amino acids. V was cut by 3 bases and J by 4 bases, with 12 bases left in between. This specimen belongs to a study of blood T cell repertoires in COVID-19. About the research overall: Researchers got acute and convalescent COVID-19 samples from the United States, Italy and Spain.

The rearrangement uses TRBV19 and TRBJ2-2; TRBD2 is a possible D gene (7 bases). This receptor was taken from a man aged 25 to 45 who had recovered from COVID-19. What was sequenced was PBMCs or T cells enriched from blood (not recorded which). CDR3 loop: CASSIGGRSTGELFF. The CDR3 DNA sequence: TGTGCCAGTAGTATCGGGGGGCGGAGCACCGGGGAGCTGTTTTTT.